This TCR beta chain was sequenced in a study of vaccination and CD4 T cells after COVID-19. Researchers used the Oncomine TCR Beta short-read assay to sequence DNA from cultured CD4+ T cells. TCRdb used MiXCR to reprocess the PCR reads, holding one entry per CDR3 protein. This sample yields more than 15,000 distinct CDR3 sequences, of which around 50% are seen a single time; approximately 17% belongs to the top ten. Time point defined: late sampling 161 to 241 days after vaccination in a few convalescent patients. Treatment noted: roughly 10-day PBMC culture with coronavirus spike peptide pools or control peptides (ViraFEST assay). Culture conditions combined two million PBMCs per well with approximately 10 IU/ml IL-2 and around 9.5 ug/ml peptide pools. This clonotype was seen more than once but under ten times. Antigen: not known. This sequence originates from a human donor who had recovered from COVID-19. The specimen was CD4+ T cells from blood, cultured in vitro, collected about 7 months after SARS-CoV-2 vaccination.

The CDR3, as DNA: TGCAGTGCTAGAGAGGTCCTTAATGGCTACACCTTC. Amino acids: CSAREVLNGYTF. The chain recombines TRBV20-1 with TRBJ1-2; no reliable D call. Trimming took off 0 bases at V and 6 bases at J, with 8 bases between the two ends. The CDR3 covers 12 residues. Germline V gene sequence: CDR1 DFQATT, CDR2 SNEGSKA (reference sequence).